This TCR beta chain was obtained from a study of blood T cell repertoires in COVID-19. Study context: The United States, Italy and Spain provided the acute and convalescent COVID-19 samples. Nucleic acid was either cDNA or gDNA, and it came from T cells, B-cell-depleted T cells, or PBMCs.

During active infection, Seattle patients enrolled and were then monitored through disease. The CDR3 loop spans 16 amino acids. The junction had 8 bases not matched to a gene; V was cut back by 4 bases and J by 4 bases. Germline V gives CDR1 SGDLS, CDR2 YYNGEE. In the original analysis: By means of reference gene primer amplification, nucleated cell counts were estimated. Assay used: immunoSEQ multiplex PCR; TCRdb lists only in-frame clones, some missing. That table gives V, J and clone size, and the DNA gave D and trimming. The table lists some 64,000 clones, 72% of them singletons. V is TRBV9 and J is TRBJ2-2; 9 positions agree with TRBD2. Source material: peripheral blood. This clonotype was sampled from a woman aged 65 to 85 with COVID-19, enrolled during active disease. CDR3 in amino acids: CASSTRSGSGTGELFF. CDR3 coding DNA: TGTGCCAGCAGCACCCGTAGCGGGAGTGGCACCGGGGAGCTGTTTTTT.